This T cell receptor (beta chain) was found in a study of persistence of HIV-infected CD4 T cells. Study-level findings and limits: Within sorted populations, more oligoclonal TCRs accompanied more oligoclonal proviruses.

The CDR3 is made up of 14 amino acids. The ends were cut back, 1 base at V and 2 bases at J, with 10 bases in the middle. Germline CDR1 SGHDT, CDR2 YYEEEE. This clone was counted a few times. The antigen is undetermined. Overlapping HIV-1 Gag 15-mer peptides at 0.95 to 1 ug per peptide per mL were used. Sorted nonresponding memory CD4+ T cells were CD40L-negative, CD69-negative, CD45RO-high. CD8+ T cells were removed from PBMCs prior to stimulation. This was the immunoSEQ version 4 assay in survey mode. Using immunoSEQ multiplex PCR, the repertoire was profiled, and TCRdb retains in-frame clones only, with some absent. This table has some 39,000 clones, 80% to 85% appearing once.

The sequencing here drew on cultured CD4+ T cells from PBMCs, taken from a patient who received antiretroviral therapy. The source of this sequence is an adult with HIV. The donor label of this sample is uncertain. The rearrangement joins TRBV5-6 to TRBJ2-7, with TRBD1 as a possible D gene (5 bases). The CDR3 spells CASSLRAGTYEQYF. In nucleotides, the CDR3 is TGTGCCAGCAGCTTGAGGGCAGGGACCTACGAGCAGTACTTC. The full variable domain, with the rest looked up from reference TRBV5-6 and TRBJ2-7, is DAGVTQSPTHLIKTRGQQVTLRCSPKSGHDTVSWYQQALGQGPQFIFQYYEEEERQRGNFPDRFSGHQFPNYSSELNVNALLLGDSALYLCASSLRAGTYEQYFGPGTRLTVT.